Many counts were recorded for the clone carrying this T cell receptor beta chain. What it binds is unknown. This sample was included in a study of metastatic and nonmetastatic thyroid tumors. Whole-study context: Repertoire data that came from the blood and tumor or nodule tissue of malignant and benign thyroid patients were compared. Notes on the study in general: Malignant thyroid tumors reportedly exceeded benign nodules significantly in TCR beta diversity, with the difference appearing in blood and tumor.

The CDR3 has 11 residues. Germline V gene data show CDR1 as MGHDK and CDR2 as SYGVNS. Between the trimmed V and J ends, which lost 8 bases and 2 bases, there was a span of 6 bases. Patients underwent thyroid surgery, and none had received any treatment before it. Per the study methods: Clinicopathological groups differed in CDR3, with these differences serving to build a distant-metastasis classifier for papillary thyroid cancer. With MiXCR, TCRdb called clones anew from the PCR reads. The authors' filters were not applied to this entry. The sample holds around 45,000 clones, roughly 15% seen once. This TCR was recovered from a female donor with papillary thyroid cancer or a benign thyroid nodule (not recorded which). Some clones in this sample may be carry-over from other donors' samples. The specimen sequenced was blood. This chain uses TRBV25-1 with TRBJ1-2; the D is unclear. For the CDR3, the DNA is TGTGCCAGCCAATCCAACTATGGCTACACCTTC. Residues: CASQSNYGYTF.